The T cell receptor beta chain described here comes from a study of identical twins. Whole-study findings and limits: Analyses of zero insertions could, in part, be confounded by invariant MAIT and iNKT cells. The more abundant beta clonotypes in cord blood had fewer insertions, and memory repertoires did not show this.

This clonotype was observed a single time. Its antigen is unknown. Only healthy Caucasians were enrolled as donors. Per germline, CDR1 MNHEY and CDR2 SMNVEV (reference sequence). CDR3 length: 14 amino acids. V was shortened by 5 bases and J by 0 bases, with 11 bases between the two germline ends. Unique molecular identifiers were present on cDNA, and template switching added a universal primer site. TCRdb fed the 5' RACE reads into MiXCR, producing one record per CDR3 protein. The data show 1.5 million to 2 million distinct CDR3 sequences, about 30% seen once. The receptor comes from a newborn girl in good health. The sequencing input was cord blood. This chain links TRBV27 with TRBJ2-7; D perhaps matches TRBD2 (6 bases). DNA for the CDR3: TGTGCCAGCAGTCCCCGGACTAACTCCTACGAGCAGTACTTC. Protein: CASSPRTNSYEQYF.